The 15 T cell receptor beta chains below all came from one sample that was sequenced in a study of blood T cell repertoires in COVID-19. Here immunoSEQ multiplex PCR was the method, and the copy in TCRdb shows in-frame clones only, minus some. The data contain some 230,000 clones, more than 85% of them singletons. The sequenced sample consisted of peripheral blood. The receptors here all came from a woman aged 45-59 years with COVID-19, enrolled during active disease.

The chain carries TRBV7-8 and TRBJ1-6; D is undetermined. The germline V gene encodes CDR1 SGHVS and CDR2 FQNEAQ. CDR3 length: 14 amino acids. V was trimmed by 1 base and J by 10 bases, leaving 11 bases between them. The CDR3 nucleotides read TGTGCCAGCAGCTTAGTACTCGAGGGCTCACCCCTCCACTTT. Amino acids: CASSLVLEGSPLHF.

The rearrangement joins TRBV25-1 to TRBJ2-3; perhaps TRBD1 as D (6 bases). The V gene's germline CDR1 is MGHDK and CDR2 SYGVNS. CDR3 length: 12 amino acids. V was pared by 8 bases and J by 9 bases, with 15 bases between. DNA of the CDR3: TGTGCCAGCTCCAGAGTACAGGGAACGCAGTATTTT. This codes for CASSRVQGTQYF.

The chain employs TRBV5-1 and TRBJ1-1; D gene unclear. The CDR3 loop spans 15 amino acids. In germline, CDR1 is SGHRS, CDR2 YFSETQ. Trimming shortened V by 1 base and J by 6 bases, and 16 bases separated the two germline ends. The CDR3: CASSLFPGGSAEAFF. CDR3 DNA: TGCGCCAGCAGCTTGTTTCCGGGTGGTTCGGCTGAAGCTTTCTTT.

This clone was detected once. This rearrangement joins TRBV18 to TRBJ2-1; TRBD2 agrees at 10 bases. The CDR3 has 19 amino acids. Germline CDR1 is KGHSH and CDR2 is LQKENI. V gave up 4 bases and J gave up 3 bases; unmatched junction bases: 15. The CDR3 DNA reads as TGTGCCAGCTCACTTCTGGGGGCATCCGGGACTAGCGTCTACAATGAGCAGTTCTTC. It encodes CASSLLGASGTSVYNEQFF.

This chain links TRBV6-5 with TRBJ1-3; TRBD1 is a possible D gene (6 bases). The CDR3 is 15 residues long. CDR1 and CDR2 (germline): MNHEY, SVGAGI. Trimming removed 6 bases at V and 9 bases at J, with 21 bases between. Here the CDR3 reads CASSFDGAEGGTIYF. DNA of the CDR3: TGTGCCAGCAGCTTTGACGGGGCGGAAGGGGGCACCATATATTTT.

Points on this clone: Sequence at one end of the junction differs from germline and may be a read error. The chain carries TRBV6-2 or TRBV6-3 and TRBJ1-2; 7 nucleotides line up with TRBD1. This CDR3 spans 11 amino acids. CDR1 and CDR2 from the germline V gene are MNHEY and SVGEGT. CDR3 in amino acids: CASSYRRDSAF. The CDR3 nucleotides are TGTGCCAGCAGTTACCGCCGGGACAGTGCCTTC.

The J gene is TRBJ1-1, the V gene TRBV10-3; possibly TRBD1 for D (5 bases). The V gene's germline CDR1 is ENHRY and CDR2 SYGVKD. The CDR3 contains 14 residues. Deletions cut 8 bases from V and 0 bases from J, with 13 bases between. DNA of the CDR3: TGTGCCATCGGGGCAGGATCCATGAACACTGAAGCTTTCTTT. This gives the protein CAIGAGSMNTEAFF.

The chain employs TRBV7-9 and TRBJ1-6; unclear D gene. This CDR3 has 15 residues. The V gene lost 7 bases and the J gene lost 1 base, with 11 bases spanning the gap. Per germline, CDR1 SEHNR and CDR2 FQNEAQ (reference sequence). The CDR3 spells CASTSAGSYNSPLHF. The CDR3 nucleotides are TGTGCCAGCACCTCCGCGGGGTCCTATAATTCACCCCTCCACTTT.

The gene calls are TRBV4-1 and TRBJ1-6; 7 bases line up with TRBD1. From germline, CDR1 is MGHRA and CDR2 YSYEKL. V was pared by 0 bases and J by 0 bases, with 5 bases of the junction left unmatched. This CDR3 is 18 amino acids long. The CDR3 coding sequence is TGCGCCAGCAGCCAAGATGGGACAGTGGGCTCCTATAATTCACCCCTCCACTTT. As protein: CASSQDGTVGSYNSPLHF.

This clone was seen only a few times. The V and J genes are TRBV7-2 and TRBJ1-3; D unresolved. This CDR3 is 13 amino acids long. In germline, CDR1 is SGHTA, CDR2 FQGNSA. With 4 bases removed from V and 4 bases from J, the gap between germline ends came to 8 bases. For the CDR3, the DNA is TGTGCCAGCAGCTCGGGTATAGGAAACACCATATATTTT. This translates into CASSSGIGNTIYF. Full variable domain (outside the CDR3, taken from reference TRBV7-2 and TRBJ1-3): GAGVSQSPSNKVTEKGKDVELRCDPISGHTALYWYRQSLGQGLEFLIYFQGNSAPDKSGLPSDRFSAERTGGSVSTLTIQRTQQEDSAVYLCASSSGIGNTIYFGEGSWLTVV.

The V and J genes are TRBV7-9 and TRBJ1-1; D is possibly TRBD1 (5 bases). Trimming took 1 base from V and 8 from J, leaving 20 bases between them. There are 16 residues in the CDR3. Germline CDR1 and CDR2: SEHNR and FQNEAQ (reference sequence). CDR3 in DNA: TGTGCCAGCAGCTTAGGCAGTCGGACATGGAAAGGGGAAGCTTTCTTT. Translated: CASSLGSRTWKGEAFF.

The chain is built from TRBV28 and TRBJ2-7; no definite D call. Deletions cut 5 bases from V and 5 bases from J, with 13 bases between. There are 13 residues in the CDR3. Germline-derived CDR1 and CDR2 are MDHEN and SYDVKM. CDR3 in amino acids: CASSPKLKDEQYV. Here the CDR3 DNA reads TGTGCCAGCAGTCCAAAACTGAAAGACGAGCAGTACGTC.

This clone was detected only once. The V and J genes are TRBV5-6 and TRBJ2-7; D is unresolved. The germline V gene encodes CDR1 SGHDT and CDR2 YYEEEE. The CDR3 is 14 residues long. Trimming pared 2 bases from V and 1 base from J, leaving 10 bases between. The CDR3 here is CASSLPRRSYEQYF. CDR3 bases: TGTGCCAGCAGCTTACCTAGACGATCCTACGAGCAGTACTTC.

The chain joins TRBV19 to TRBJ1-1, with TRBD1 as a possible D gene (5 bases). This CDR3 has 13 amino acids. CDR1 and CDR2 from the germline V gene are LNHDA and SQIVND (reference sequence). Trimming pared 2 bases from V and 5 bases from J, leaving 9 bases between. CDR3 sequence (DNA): TGTGCCAGTAGTATACTGGGGCGGACTGAAGCTTTCTTT. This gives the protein CASSILGRTEAFF.

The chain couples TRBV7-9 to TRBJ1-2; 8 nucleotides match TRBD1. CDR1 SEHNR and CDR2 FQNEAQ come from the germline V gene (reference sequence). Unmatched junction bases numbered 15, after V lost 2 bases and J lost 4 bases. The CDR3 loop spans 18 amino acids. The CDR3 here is CASSLWRGRQGSSYGYTF. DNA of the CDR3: TGTGCCAGCAGCTTATGGCGTGGGAGACAGGGGAGTAGCTATGGCTACACCTTC.